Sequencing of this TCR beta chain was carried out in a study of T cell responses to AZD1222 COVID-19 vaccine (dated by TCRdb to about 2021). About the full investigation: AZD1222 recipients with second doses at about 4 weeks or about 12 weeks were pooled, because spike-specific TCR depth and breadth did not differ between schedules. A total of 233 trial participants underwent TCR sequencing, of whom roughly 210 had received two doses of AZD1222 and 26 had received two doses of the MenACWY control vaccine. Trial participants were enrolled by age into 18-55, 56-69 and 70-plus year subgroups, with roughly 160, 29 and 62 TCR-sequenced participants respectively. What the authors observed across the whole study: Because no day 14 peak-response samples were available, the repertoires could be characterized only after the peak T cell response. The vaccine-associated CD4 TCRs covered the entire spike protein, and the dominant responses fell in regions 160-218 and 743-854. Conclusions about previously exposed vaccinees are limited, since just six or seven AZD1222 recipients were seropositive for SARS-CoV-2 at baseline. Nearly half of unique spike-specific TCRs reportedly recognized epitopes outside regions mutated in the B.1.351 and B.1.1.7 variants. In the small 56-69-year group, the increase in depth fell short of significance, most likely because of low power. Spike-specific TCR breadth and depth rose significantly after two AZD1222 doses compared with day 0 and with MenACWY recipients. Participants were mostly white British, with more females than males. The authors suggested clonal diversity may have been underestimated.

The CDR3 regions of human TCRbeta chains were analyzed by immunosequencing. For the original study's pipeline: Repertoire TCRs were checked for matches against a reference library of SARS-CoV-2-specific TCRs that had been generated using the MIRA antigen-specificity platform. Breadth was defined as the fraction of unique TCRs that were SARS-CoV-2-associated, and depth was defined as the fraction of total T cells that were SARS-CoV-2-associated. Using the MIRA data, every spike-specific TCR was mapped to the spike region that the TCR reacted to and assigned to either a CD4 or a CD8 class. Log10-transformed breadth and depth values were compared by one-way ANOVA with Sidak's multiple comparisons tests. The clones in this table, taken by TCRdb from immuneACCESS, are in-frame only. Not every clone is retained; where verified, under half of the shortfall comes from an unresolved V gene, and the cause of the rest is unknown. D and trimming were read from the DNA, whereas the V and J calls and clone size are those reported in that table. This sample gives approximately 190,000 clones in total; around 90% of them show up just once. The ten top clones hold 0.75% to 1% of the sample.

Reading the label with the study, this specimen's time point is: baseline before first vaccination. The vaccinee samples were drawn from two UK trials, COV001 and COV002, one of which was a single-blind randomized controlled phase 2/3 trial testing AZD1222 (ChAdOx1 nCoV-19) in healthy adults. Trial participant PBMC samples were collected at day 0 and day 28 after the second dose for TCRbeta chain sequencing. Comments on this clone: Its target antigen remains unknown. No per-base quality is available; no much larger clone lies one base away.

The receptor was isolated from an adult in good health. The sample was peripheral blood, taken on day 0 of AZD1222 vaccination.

The nucleotide sequence reads TGTGCCAGCAGTGGTGTGGGCGTTCCTCAGCCCCAGCATTTT. Translated, this is CASSGVGVPQPQHF. The chain couples TRBV2 to TRBJ1-5, with the D gene not confidently named. From a lookup of the germline V gene, CDR1 and CDR2 are SNHLY and FYNNEI. From the cysteine through the phenylalanine, the CDR3 covers 14 amino acids. The sequence is cut down to CDR3 DNA, 42 bases in frame from base 1. The trim is 4 bases for V and 6 bases for J, with a gap of 13 bases between the germline ends.